One T cell receptor (beta chain) is described in this entry. This sample stems from a study of PD-1 and CTLA-4 blockade in melanoma. Assay used: immunoSEQ multiplex PCR; TCRdb lists only in-frame clones, some missing. This sample has over 15,000 clones, with 70% found just once. Germline V lookup: CDR1 SGHVS, CDR2 FQNEAQ. Trimming cost V 4 bases and J 9 bases; bases outside gene matches: 7. The CDR3 extends over 15 amino acids. The rearrangement uses TRBV7-8 and TRBJ1-6; 9 positions match TRBD1. The sample was CD8+ T cells from peripheral blood, taken from a patient given anti-PD-1 treatment. The clonotype originates from a human donor with melanoma. As DNA, the CDR3 is TGTGCCAGCAGCTCAAGCTGGGACAGGGCTTCACCCCTCCACTTT. Protein product: CASSSSWDRASPLHF.